This T cell receptor beta chain was recorded in a study of blood T cells in healthy people across ages. Overall study findings and caveats: Without sorted subsets, naive and antigen-experienced compartments could not be conclusively compared. Possibly confounding the expanded clonotype changes was the fact that donor CMV status was unknown.

About this clonotype itself: The antigen is unknown.

The V end lost 1 base, the J end lost 3 bases, and 15 bases lay between the germline ends. The germline CDR1 and CDR2 sequences are LGHNA and YNFKEQ. This CDR3 has 16 residues. Then a second PCR, running roughly 6 to 11 cycles, was carried out with a sample-barcoded 5' primer and a J-beta primer mix. Each CDR3 protein is one row after TCRdb ran MiXCR on the 5' RACE reads. This repertoire shows about 1 million distinct CDR3 sequences, under 45% found once; its top ten account for under 20%. Material for sequencing was blood. The chain couples TRBV4-2 to TRBJ1-2; D gene ambiguous. The TCR comes from a woman aged 55-70 years in good health. The CDR3 DNA reads as TGTGCCAGCAGCCAAGGACGAGGGTCCTTTTACTATGGCTACACCTTC. Residues: CASSQGRGSFYYGYTF.